The 21 T cell receptor beta chains reported below all come from one sample, sequenced in a study of identical twins. TCRdb independently ran MiXCR on the 5' RACE reads; one entry per CDR3 protein. This table holds approximately 530,000 distinct CDR3 sequences, approximately 20% found once. The same data also contributed to another study, on yellow fever vaccine responses in identical twins.

Sequenced input: CD4+ T cells sorted from blood. The receptors were sampled from a woman aged 18 to 35 in good health.

This clonotype has only a few counts. The chain carries TRBV20-1 and TRBJ1-2, with TRBD1 matching 7 bases. This CDR3 contains 13 residues. Germline CDR1 and CDR2: DFQATT and SNEGSKA (reference sequence). Trimming at V came to 6 bases and at J to 2 bases, leaving 6 bases not matched to a gene. CDR3 DNA: TGCAGTGCCCGGGGACAGTTCAACTATGGCTACACCTTC. Translating it yields CSARGQFNYGYTF.

In DNA form, the CDR3 reads TGTGCTAGTGGTTTGGTTAGCAATGAGCAGTTCTTC. Translated, it gives CASGLVSNEQFF. The chain combines TRBV12-5 with TRBJ2-1; D not certain. CDR3 size: 12 residues. Trimming cost V 0 bases and J 6 bases, with 3 bases left between them. Germline assignment: CDR1 LGHNT and CDR2 FRNRAP.

The rearrangement uses TRBV29-1 and TRBJ2-3; tentatively, D is TRBD1 or TRBD2 (6 bases each). V shed 4 bases and J shed 4 bases, with 18 bases lying between them. This CDR3 has 15 residues. From germline, CDR1 is SQVTM and CDR2 ANQGSEA. This chain's CDR3 is CSVVTRGPSPDTQYF. The CDR3 DNA sequence: TGCAGCGTTGTAACCCGGGGGCCTTCCCCAGATACGCAGTATTTT.

This clonotype came up once. The chain employs TRBV2 and TRBJ2-7; D possibly corresponds to TRBD1 (5 bases). Trimming took off 6 bases at V and 6 bases at J, with 12 bases between the two ends. The CDR3 totals 12 residues. CDR1 and CDR2 from the germline V gene are SNHLY and FYNNEI. In DNA, the CDR3 is TGTGCCAGCAGAGACCCAGGGTTCGAGCAGTACTTC. It yields the protein CASRDPGFEQYF.

In its sample, this clonotype was seen a few times. The chain has TRBV6-5 and TRBJ2-5; no reliable D call. V was cut by 2 bases and J by 5 bases, with 15 bases left in between. The CDR3 sequence is 15 residues long. Germline V gives CDR1 MNHEY, CDR2 SVGAGI. Here the CDR3 DNA reads TGTGCCAGCAGTTACGGGCAGCGAAGGATTGAGACCCAGTACTTC. Protein: CASSYGQRRIETQYF.

The chain carries TRBV18 and TRBJ1-6; maybe TRBD1 (5 bases). The CDR3 is made up of 15 amino acids. Between the trimmed V and J ends, which lost 2 bases and 8 bases, there was a span of 13 bases. CDR1 is KGHSH and CDR2 is LQKENI in the germline V gene. CDR3 region: CASSPLGGADSPLHF. Here the CDR3 DNA reads TGTGCCAGCTCACCATTGGGGGGTGCGGATTCACCCCTCCACTTT.

Note on this clonotype: A junction boundary mismatches the germline segment, possibly from a read error. The chain couples TRBV29-1 to TRBJ2-5; tentative D call: TRBD1 (6 bases). Germline loops: CDR1 SQVTM, CDR2 ANQGSEA. The CDR3 consists of 13 residues. The CDR3: CSVVWTAKETQCF. The CDR3 coding sequence is TGCAGCGTCGTATGGACAGCTAAAGAGACCCAGTGCTTC.

The rearrangement uses TRBV6-5 and TRBJ2-3; D is unresolved. The CDR3 is 15 residues long. Germline V gene data show CDR1 as MNHEY and CDR2 as SVGAGI. V lost 0 bases and J 2 bases, leaving 9 bases between the germline ends. For the CDR3, the DNA is TGTGCCAGCAGTTACTCGAACCCTTACACAGATACGCAGTATTTT. This translates into CASSYSNPYTDTQYF.

J is TRBJ2-2 and V is TRBV4-1, with TRBD2 identical over 8 bases. V lost 1 base to trimming and J lost 4 bases; unmatched junction nucleotides: 5. The CDR3 spans 16 residues. The germline CDR1 and CDR2 sequences are MGHRA and YSYEKL. The CDR3 bases are TGCGCCAGCAGCCAAGGGCGGGGGGCAATCACCGGGGAGCTGTTTTTT. This encodes CASSQGRGAITGELFF.

This clonotype came up a few times. The chain carries TRBV20-1 and TRBJ1-2; D possibly corresponds to TRBD1 (6 bases). The CDR3 has 11 amino acids. Between the trimmed V and J ends, which lost 3 bases and 5 bases, there was a span of 7 bases. Germline values: CDR1 DFQATT, CDR2 SNEGSKA (reference sequence). This CDR3 reads CSASGTYGYTF. The CDR3 nucleotides are TGCAGTGCTAGTGGGACATATGGCTACACCTTC.

The sample holds a few counts of this clonotype. The genes are TRBV5-6 and TRBJ2-7, with D possibly matching TRBD1 (5 bases). V shed 2 bases and J shed 3 bases, with 15 bases lying between them. Germline CDR1 is SGHDT and CDR2 is YYEEEE. This CDR3 region has 15 residues. Here the CDR3 DNA reads TGTGCCAGCAGCTTCGGTGAAACAGGCCGCTACGAGCAGTACTTC. Translating it yields CASSFGETGRYEQYF.

The chain has TRBV5-1 and TRBJ2-1, with 13 bases identical to TRBD2. Germline assignment: CDR1 SGHRS and CDR2 YFSETQ. CDR3 size: 17 residues. V lost 5 bases and J lost 2; bases outside the gene matches: 7. As DNA, the CDR3 is TGCGCCAGCAGTCCGTCACTAGCGGGAGGGACCTACAATGAGCAGTTCTTC. Translated: CASSPSLAGGTYNEQFF.

This clonotype was observed a few times. The rearrangement uses TRBV27 and TRBJ1-1; no reliable D call. V was trimmed by 1 base and J by 0 bases, leaving 9 bases between them. The CDR3 consists of 15 residues. CDR1 and CDR2 (germline): MNHEY, SMNVEV (reference sequence). Written as DNA, the CDR3 is TGTGCCAGCAGTTTATTGCAGTTCATGAACACTGAAGCTTTCTTT. It codes for CASSLLQFMNTEAFF.

The V gene is TRBV24-1, the J gene TRBJ2-2; D remains ambiguous. CDR3 length equals 13 residues. Germline CDR1 KGHDR, CDR2 SFDVKD. Trimming stripped 1 base from V and 4 bases from J, with 3 bases between. The chain's CDR3 is CATSDFSTGELFF. CDR3 DNA: TGTGCCACCAGTGATTTTTCCACCGGGGAGCTGTTTTTT.

The rearrangement joins TRBV12-3 or TRBV12-4 to TRBJ2-5, with D possibly matching TRBD2 (5 bases). This CDR3 spans 16 amino acids. V was clipped by 3 bases and J by 4 bases, with 18 bases between them. DNA for the CDR3: TGTGCCAGCAGTTTCGTCTCTTTACTAGAGCGAGAGACCCAGTACTTC. Translation gives CASSFVSLLERETQYF.

This clonotype has more than one count but fewer than ten. This sequence joins TRBV7-3 and TRBJ2-3; a weak D match, TRBD1 (6 bases). This CDR3 has 14 amino acids. The germline V gene encodes CDR1 SGHTA and CDR2 FQGTGA. V lost 5 bases to trimming and J lost 4 bases, with 13 bases between them. CDR3 loop: CASSGNRVSDTQYF. The CDR3 nucleotides read TGTGCCAGCAGCGGTAACAGGGTTTCAGATACGCAGTATTTT. Together with reference TRBV7-3 and TRBJ2-3, the CDR3 gives the full variable domain: GAGVSQTPSNKVTEKGKYVELRCDPISGHTALYWYRQSLGQGPEFLIYFQGTGAADDSGLPNDRFFAVRPEGSVSTLKIQRTERGDSAVYLCASSGNRVSDTQYFGPGTRLTVL.

This clonotype was observed a handful of times. The V call is TRBV7-9, the J call TRBJ2-2; D is ambiguous. There are 15 residues in the CDR3. CDR1 SEHNR and CDR2 FQNEAQ come from the germline V gene (reference sequence). V lost 0 bases to trimming and J lost 2 bases, with 7 bases between them. CDR3 sequence (DNA): TGTGCCAGCAGCTTAGCAGGGCCTAACACCGGGGAGCTGTTTTTT. As protein: CASSLAGPNTGELFF.

The sample holds a few counts of this clonotype. This chain's CDR3 is CASSFGVASGRVPYEQYF. The CDR3 DNA reads as TGTGCCAGCAGTTTTGGCGTGGCTAGCGGGAGGGTACCCTACGAGCAGTACTTC. The genes are TRBV28 and TRBJ2-7; TRBD2 matches 12 bases. Germline V gene data show CDR1 as MDHEN and CDR2 as SYDVKM. The length of the CDR3 is 18 residues. Losses at the gene ends were 3 bases for V and 2 bases for J; bases not matched to a gene: 11.

The V gene is TRBV20-1, the J gene TRBJ1-4, with D perhaps TRBD1 (6 bases). Per germline, CDR1 DFQATT and CDR2 SNEGSKA (reference sequence). The CDR3 totals 14 residues. Trimming took off 3 bases at V and 4 bases at J, with 12 bases between the two ends. This CDR3 reads CSASSGTINEKLFF. CDR3 DNA sequence: TGCAGTGCTAGTTCCGGGACAATTAATGAAAAACTGTTTTTT.

This clonotype was seen more than once but under ten times. The V and J genes are TRBV6-1 and TRBJ1-3, with D unresolved. This CDR3 is 13 amino acids long. The germline V gene has CDR1 MNHNS and CDR2 SASEGT. Trimming removed 5 bases from V and 1 base from J, with 6 bases in between. CDR3 loop: CASSTVSGNTIYF. CDR3 DNA: TGTGCCAGCAGTACAGTTTCTGGAAACACCATATATTTT.

This clonotype was found a few times. The chain combines TRBV4-2 with TRBJ2-1; TRBD1 matches at 8 bases. The CDR3 is 15 residues long. Germline assignment: CDR1 LGHNA and CDR2 YNFKEQ. The ends lost 1 base at V and 9 bases at J; junction bases unmatched: 8. CDR3 coding DNA: TGTGCCAGCAGCCAAGGTCGCAGGGGGCTCCCTGAGCAGTTCTTC. It specifies CASSQGRRGLPEQFF.